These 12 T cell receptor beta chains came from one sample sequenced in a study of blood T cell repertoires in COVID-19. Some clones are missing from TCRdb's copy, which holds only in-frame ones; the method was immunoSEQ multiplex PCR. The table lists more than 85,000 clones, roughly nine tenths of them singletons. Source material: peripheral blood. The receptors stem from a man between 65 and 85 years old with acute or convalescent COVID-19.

This chain's CDR3 is CASTQRGATTGELFF. DNA of the CDR3: TGTGCCAGCACGCAGCGGGGGGCTACCACCGGGGAGCTGTTTTTT. The chain recombines TRBV28 with TRBJ2-2; 9 bases line up with TRBD2. CDR3 length: 15 amino acids. Trimming at V came to 7 bases and at J to 4 bases, leaving 7 bases not matched to a gene. CDR1 and CDR2 from the germline V gene are MDHEN and SYDVKM.

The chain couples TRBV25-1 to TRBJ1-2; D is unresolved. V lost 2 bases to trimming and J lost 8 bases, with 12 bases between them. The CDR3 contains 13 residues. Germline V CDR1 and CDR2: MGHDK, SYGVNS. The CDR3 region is CASSEGGAVGYTF. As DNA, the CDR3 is TGTGCCAGCAGTGAAGGCGGAGCCGTGGGCTACACCTTC.

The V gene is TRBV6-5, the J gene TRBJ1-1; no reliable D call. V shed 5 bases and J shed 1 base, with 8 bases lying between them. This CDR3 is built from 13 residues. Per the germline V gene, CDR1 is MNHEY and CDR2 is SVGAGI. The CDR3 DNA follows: TGTGCCAGCAGTCACAAGTGGAACACTGAAGCTTTCTTT. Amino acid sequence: CASSHKWNTEAFF.

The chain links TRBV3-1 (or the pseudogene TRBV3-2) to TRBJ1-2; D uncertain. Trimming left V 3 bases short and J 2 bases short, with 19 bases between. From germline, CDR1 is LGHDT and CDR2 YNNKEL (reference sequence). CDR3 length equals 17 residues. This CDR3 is CASSQTGGEGRNYGYTF. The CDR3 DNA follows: TGTGCCAGCAGCCAGACGGGTGGGGAGGGTAGGAACTATGGCTACACCTTC.

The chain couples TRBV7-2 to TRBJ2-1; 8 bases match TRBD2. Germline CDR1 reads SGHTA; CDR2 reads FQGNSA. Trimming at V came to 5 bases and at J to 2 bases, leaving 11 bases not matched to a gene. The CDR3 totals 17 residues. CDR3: CASSLRGTRGTYNEQFF. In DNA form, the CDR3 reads TGTGCCAGCAGCCTCAGAGGGACTAGAGGCACCTACAATGAGCAGTTCTTC.

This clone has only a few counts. CDR3 DNA: TGTGCCAGCAGCTCCCTAAACCAGGGGGCTTCCGGAAACACCATATATTTT. Its protein is CASSSLNQGASGNTIYF. The chain links TRBV7-9 to TRBJ1-3, with 8 positions matching TRBD1. After removal of 4 bases from V and 4 bases from J, the junction contained 12 bases not matched to a gene. The CDR3 sequence is 17 residues long. Germline V gene lookup returns CDR1 SEHNR and CDR2 FQNEAQ (reference sequence).

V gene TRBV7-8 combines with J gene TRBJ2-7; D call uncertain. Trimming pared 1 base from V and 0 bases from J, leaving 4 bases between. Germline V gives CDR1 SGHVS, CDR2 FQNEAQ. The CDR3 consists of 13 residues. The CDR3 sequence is CASSLDGSYEQYF. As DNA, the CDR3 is TGTGCCAGCAGCTTAGACGGCTCCTACGAGCAGTACTTC.

CDR3 protein: CASSTSPGTGDGLDEQYV. CDR3 sequence (DNA): TGTGCCAGCAGCACCTCCCCCGGGACAGGGGATGGGTTGGACGAGCAGTACGTC. V usage is TRBV28 and J usage is TRBJ2-7, with 10 nucleotides matching TRBD1. CDR1 is MDHEN and CDR2 is SYDVKM in the germline V gene. The V gene end was trimmed by 6 bases and the J gene end by 5 bases; junction bases not matched to a gene: 19. This CDR3 is built from 18 residues.

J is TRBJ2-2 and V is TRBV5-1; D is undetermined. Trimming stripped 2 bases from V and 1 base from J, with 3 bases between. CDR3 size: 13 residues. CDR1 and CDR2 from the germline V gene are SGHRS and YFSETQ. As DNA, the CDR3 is TGCGCCAGCAGCTTCGGGAACACCGGGGAGCTGTTTTTT. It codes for CASSFGNTGELFF.

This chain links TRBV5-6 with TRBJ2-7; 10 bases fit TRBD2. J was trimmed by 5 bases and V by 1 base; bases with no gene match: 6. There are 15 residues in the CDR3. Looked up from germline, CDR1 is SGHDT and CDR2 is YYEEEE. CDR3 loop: CASSLLSGGHDEQYF. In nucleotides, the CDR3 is TGTGCCAGCAGCTTGCTTAGCGGGGGGCACGACGAGCAGTACTTC.

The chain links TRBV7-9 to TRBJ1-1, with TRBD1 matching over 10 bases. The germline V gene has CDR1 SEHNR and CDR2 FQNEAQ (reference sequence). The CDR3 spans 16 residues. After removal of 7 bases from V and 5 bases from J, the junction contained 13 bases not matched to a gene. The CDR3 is CASTSGGGQGPTEAFF. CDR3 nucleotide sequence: TGTGCCAGCACCTCTGGGGGGGGACAGGGGCCAACTGAAGCTTTCTTT.

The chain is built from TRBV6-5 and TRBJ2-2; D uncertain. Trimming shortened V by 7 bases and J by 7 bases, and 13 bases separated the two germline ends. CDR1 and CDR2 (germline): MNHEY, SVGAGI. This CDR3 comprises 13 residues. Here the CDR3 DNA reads TGTGCCAGCAACCCTATAAGTGGCGGGGAGCTGTTTTTT. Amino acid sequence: CASNPISGGELFF.